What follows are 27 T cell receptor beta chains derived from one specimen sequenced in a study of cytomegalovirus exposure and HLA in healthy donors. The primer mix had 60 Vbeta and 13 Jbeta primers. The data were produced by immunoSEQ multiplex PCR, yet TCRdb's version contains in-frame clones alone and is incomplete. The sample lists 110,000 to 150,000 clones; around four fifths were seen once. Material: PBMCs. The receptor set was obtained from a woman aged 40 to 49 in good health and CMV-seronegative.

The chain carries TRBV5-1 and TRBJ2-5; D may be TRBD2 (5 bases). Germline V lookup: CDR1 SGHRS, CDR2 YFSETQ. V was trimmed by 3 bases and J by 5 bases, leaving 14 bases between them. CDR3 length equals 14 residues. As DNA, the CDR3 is TGCGCCAGCAGCTCCGGACTCCCGGGCGAGACCCAGTACTTC. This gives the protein CASSSGLPGETQYF.

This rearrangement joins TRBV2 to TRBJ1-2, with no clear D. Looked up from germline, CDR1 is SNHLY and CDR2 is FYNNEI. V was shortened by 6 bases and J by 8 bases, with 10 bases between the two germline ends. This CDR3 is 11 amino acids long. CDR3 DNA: TGTGCCAGCAGCTTGAACTCCGGCTACACCTTC. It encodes CASSLNSGYTF.

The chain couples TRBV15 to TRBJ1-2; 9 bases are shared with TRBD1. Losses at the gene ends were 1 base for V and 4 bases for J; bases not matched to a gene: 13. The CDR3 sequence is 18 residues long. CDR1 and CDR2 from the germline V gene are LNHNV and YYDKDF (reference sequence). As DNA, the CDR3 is TGTGCCACCAGCAGAGTCACAGGGGGCGCACCGTCGAGCTATGGCTACACCTTC. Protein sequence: CATSRVTGGAPSSYGYTF.

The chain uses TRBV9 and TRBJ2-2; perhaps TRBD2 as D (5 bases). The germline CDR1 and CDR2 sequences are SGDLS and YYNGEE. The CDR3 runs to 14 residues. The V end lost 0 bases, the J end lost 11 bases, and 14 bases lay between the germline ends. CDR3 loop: CASSVVGGFGELFF. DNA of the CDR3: TGTGCCAGCAGCGTAGTAGGAGGATTCGGTGAGCTGTTTTTT.

This CDR3 is CATQGQGGLGQYF. In DNA, the CDR3 is TGTGCCACCCAGGGACAGGGCGGTTTGGGGCAGTACTTC. The V and J genes are TRBV28 and TRBJ2-7; 9 bases map to TRBD1. The germline V gene encodes CDR1 MDHEN and CDR2 SYDVKM. The CDR3 has 13 residues. With 10 bases clipped from V and 9 bases from J, the junction kept 13 bases outside the gene matches.

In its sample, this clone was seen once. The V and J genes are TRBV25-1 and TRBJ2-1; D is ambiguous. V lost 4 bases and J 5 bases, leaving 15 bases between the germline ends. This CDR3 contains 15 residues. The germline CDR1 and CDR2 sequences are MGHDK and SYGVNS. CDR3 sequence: CASSAYPRSNNEQFF. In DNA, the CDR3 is TGTGCCAGCAGTGCCTATCCACGGTCTAACAATGAGCAGTTCTTC.

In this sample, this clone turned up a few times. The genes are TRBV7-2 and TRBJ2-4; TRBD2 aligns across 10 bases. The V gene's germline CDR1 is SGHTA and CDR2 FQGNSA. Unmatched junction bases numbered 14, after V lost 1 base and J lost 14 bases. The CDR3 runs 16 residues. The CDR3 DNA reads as TGTGCCAGCAGCTTAGGATCAGCGGGAGGGCCTATTTTGGAGTACTTC. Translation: CASSLGSAGGPILEYF.

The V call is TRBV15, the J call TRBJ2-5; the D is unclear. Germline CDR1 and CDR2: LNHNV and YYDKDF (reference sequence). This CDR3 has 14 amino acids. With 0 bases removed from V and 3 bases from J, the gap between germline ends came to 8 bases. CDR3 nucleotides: TGTGCCACCAGCAGAGATTCCCCAAAAGAGACCCAGTACTTC. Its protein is CATSRDSPKETQYF.

Here the CDR3 reads CASRNRDTGELFF. The CDR3 DNA follows: TGTGCCAGCAGAAACCGGGACACCGGGGAGCTGTTTTTT. The gene calls are TRBV28 and TRBJ2-2; D gene unclear. From germline, CDR1 is MDHEN and CDR2 SYDVKM. With 6 bases removed from V and 3 bases from J, the gap between germline ends came to 8 bases. The CDR3 spans 13 residues.

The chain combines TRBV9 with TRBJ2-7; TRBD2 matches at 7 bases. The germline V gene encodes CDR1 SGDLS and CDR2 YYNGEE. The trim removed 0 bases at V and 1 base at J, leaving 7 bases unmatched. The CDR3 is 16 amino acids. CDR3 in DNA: TGTGCCAGCAGCGTAGGGGGAGGGCCGGGGTCCTACGAGCAGTACTTC. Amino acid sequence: CASSVGGGPGSYEQYF.

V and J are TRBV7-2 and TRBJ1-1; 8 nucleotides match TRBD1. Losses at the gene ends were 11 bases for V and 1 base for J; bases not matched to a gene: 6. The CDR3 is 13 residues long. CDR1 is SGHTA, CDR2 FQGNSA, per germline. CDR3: CAAADRGNTEAFF. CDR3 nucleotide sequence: TGTGCCGCTGCCGACAGGGGGAACACTGAAGCTTTCTTT. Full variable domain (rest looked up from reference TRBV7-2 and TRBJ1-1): GAGVSQSPSNKVTEKGKDVELRCDPISGHTALYWYRQSLGQGLEFLIYFQGNSAPDKSGLPSDRFSAERTGGSVSTLTIQRTQQEDSAVYLCAAADRGNTEAFFGQGTRLTVV.

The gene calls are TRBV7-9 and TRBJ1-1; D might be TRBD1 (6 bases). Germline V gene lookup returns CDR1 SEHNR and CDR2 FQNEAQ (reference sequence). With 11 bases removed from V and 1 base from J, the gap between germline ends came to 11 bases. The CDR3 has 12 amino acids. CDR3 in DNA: TGTGCCGTCATCAGGGGGAACACTGAAGCTTTCTTT. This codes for CAVIRGNTEAFF.

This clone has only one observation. DNA for the CDR3: TGTGCCAGCAGCGACGACTATTCACCCCTCCACTTT. Translated: CASSDDYSPLHF. This rearrangement joins TRBV7-9 to TRBJ1-6; D not resolved. The CDR3 is 12 amino acids. Per germline, CDR1 SEHNR and CDR2 FQNEAQ (reference sequence). V gave up 5 bases and J gave up 8 bases, with 7 bases separating them.

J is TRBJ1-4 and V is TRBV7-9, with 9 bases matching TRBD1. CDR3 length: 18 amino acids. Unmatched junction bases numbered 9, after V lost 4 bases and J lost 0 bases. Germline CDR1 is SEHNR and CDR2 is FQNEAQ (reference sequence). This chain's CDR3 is CASSSPPGTGTTNEKLFF. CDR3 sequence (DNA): TGTGCCAGCAGCTCTCCCCCCGGGACAGGGACAACTAATGAAAAACTGTTTTTT.

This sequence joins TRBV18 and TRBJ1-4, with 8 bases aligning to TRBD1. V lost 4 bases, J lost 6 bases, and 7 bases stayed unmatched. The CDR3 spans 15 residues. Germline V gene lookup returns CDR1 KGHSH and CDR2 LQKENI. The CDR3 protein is CASSRTTGVDEKLFF. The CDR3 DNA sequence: TGTGCCAGCTCACGAACGACAGGGGTAGATGAAAAACTGTTTTTT.

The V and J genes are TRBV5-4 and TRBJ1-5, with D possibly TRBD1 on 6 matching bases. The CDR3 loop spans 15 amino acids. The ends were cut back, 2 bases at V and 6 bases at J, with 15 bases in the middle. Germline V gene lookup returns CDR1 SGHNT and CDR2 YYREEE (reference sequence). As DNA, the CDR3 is TGTGCCAGCAGCTTCTACGGAGACAGGTCTCAGCCCCAGCATTTT. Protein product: CASSFYGDRSQPQHF.

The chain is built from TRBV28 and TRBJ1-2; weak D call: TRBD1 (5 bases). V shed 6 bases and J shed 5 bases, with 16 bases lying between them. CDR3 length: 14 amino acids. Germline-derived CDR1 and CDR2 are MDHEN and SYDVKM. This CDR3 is CASSTPPTGYGYTF. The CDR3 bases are TGTGCCAGCAGCACCCCCCCCACAGGTTATGGCTACACCTTC.

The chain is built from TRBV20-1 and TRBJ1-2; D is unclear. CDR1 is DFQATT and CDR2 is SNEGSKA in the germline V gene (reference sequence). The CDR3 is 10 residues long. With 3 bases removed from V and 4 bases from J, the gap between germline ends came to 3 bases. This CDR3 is CSASSYGYTF. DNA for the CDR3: TGCAGTGCTAGCTCCTATGGCTACACCTTC.

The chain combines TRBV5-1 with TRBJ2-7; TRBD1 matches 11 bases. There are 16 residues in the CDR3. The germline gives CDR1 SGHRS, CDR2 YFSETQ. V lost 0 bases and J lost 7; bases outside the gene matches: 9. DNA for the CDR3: TGCGCCAGCAGCTTGGGGACAGGGGGCGCGACTGGGGAGCAGTACTTC. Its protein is CASSLGTGGATGEQYF.

This CDR3 is CATRMIAGGAEAFF. The CDR3 DNA reads as TGTGCCACCAGGATGATAGCGGGGGGCGCTGAAGCTTTCTTT. The chain employs TRBV15 and TRBJ1-1; D may be TRBD1 (6 bases). This CDR3 region has 14 residues. Germline-derived CDR1 and CDR2 are LNHNV and YYDKDF (reference sequence). V gave up 6 bases and J gave up 6 bases, with 17 bases separating them.

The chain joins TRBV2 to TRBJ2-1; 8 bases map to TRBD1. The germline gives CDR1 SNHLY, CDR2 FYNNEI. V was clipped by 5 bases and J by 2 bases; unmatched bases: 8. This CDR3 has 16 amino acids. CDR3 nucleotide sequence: TGTGCCAGCAGTAGCCGGACAGGGTTAACCTACAATGAGCAGTTCTTC. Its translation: CASSSRTGLTYNEQFF.

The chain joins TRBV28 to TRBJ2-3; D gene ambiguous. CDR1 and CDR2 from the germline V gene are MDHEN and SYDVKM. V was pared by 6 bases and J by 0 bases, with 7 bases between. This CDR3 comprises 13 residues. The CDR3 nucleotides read TGTGCCAGCAGGATAACTAGCACAGATACGCAGTATTTT. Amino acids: CASRITSTDTQYF.

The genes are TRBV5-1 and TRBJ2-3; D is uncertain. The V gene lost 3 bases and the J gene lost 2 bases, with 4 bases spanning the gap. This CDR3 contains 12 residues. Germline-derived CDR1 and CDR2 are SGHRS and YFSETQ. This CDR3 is CASSSFTDTQYF. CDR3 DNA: TGCGCCAGCAGCTCCTTCACAGATACGCAGTATTTT.

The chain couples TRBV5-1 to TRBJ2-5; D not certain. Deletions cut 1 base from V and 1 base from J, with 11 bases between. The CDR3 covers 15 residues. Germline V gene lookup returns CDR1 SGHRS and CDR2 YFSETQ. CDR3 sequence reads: CASSLSPGGQETQYF. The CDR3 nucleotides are TGCGCCAGCAGCTTGAGCCCCGGCGGCCAAGAGACCCAGTACTTC.

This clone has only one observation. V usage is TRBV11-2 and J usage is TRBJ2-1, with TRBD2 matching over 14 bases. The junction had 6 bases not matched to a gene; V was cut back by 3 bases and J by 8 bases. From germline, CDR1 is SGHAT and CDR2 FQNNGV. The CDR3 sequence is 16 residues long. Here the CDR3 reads CASSFGTSGSIHEQFF. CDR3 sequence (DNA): TGTGCCAGCAGCTTCGGGACTAGCGGGAGCATCCATGAGCAGTTCTTC.

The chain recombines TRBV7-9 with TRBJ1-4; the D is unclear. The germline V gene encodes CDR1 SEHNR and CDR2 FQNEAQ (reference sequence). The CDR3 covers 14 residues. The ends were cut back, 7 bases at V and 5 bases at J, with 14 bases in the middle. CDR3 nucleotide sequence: TGTGCCAGCACCTTTATCCCGGGGAATGAAAAACTGTTTTTT. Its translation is CASTFIPGNEKLFF.

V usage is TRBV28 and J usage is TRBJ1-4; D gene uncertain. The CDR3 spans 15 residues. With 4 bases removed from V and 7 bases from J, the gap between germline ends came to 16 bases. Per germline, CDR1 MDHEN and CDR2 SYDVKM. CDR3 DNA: TGTGCCAGCAGTTCCCCCGTCTTCTCGGGTGAAAAACTGTTTTTT. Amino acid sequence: CASSSPVFSGEKLFF.